This TCR beta chain is from a study of blood T cell repertoires in COVID-19. The wider study: Acute and convalescent COVID-19 samples came from the United States, Italy and Spain.

Trimming took off 3 bases at V and 8 bases at J, with 6 bases between the two ends. Germline V gene lookup returns CDR1 KGHDR and CDR2 SFDVKD. The CDR3 runs 12 residues. Repertoires were generated with immunoSEQ multiplex PCR, while TCRdb's copy carries only in-frame clones and drops some. The sample has 150,000 to 200,000 clones, approximately 84% seen once. The clonotype originates from a woman aged 80 or over with acute or convalescent COVID-19. The V call is TRBV24-1, the J call TRBJ2-2, with D uncertain. The specimen sequenced was peripheral blood. The CDR3 nucleotides read TGTGCCACCAGTGATCGAGGAGGGGAGCTGTTTTTT. Translated, it gives CATSDRGGELFF.